A selection of T cell receptor beta chains follows, all from one sample in a study of CD8 T cells in Susac syndrome. TCRdb used MiXCR to reprocess the immunoSEQ multiplex PCR reads, holding one entry per CDR3 protein. The top ten hold almost 0.55% of the sample, which has tens of thousands of distinct CDR3 sequences, approximately 93% seen once. The sequenced sample consisted of CD8+ T cells from PBMCs. Receptor source: a human donor in good health. Both conserved end residues are part of each CDR3. D genes are given only for firm matches. Only part of the rows carry a size: once, few, many, or a class if the clone is expanded.

j_gene: TRBJ2-7; d_gene: -; v_gene: TRBV3-1; abundance: -; CDR3aa: CASSQDFPGVEQYF; CDR3nt: TGTGCCAGCAGCCAAGATTTCCCAGGGGTCGAGCAGTACTTC
j_gene: TRBJ2-1; d_gene: TRBD2; v_gene: TRBV7-9; abundance: -; CDR3aa: CASSLETSGTDNEQFF; CDR3nt: TGTGCCAGCAGCTTAGAGACTAGCGGGACCGACAATGAGCAGTTCTTC
j_gene: TRBJ2-6; d_gene: -; v_gene: TRBV3-1; abundance: -; CDR3aa: CASTSRANVLTF; CDR3nt: TGTGCCAGCACGTCTAGGGCCAACGTCCTGACTTTC
j_gene: TRBJ1-2; d_gene: -; v_gene: TRBV29-1; abundance: -; CDR3aa: CSVSEDGYTF; CDR3nt: TGCAGCGTTTCAGAGGACGGCTACACCTTC
j_gene: TRBJ2-6; d_gene: -; v_gene: TRBV7-9; abundance: -; CDR3aa: CASSLARRVGANVLTF; CDR3nt: TGTGCCAGCAGCTTAGCGCGGCGGGTCGGGGCCAACGTCCTGACTTTC
j_gene: TRBJ2-1; d_gene: TRBD2; v_gene: TRBV27; abundance: -; CDR3aa: CASSYTVAGGPGEQFF; CDR3nt: TGTGCCAGCAGTTACACCGTGGCGGGAGGGCCGGGTGAGCAGTTCTTC
j_gene: TRBJ1-4; d_gene: -; v_gene: TRBV4-2; abundance: -; CDR3aa: CASSPWAPRAPEKLFF; CDR3nt: TGTGCCAGCAGCCCCTGGGCCCCACGGGCCCCTGAAAAACTGTTTTTT
j_gene: TRBJ2-6; d_gene: -; v_gene: TRBV25-1; abundance: -; CDR3aa: CASSDFSGANVLTF; CDR3nt: TGTGCCAGCAGTGATTTTTCTGGGGCCAACGTCCTGACTTTC
j_gene: TRBJ2-5; d_gene: TRBD2; v_gene: TRBV7-6; abundance: -; CDR3aa: CASSEPTAGRSETQYF; CDR3nt: TGTGCCAGCAGCGAGCCGACAGCGGGGAGATCAGAGACCCAGTACTTC
j_gene: TRBJ2-3; d_gene: TRBD2; v_gene: TRBV2; abundance: -; CDR3aa: CARGTRDTDTQYF; CDR3nt: TGTGCCAGAGGGACTAGAGACACAGATACGCAGTATTTT
j_gene: TRBJ2-1; d_gene: TRBD1; v_gene: TRBV5-1; abundance: -; CDR3aa: CASSPDRVEQFF; CDR3nt: TGCGCCAGCAGCCCGGACAGGGTTGAGCAGTTCTTC
j_gene: TRBJ2-5; d_gene: -; v_gene: TRBV20-1; abundance: -; CDR3aa: CSAREPPETQYF; CDR3nt: TGCAGTGCTAGAGAGCCCCCAGAGACCCAGTACTTC
j_gene: TRBJ2-1; d_gene: -; v_gene: TRBV29-1; abundance: once; CDR3aa: CSVEGGGSWEQFF; CDR3nt: TGCAGCGTTGAAGGGGGCGGGTCTTGGGAGCAGTTCTTC
j_gene: TRBJ1-2; d_gene: -; v_gene: TRBV5-6; abundance: -; CDR3aa: CASSLDSNYGYTF; CDR3nt: TGTGCCAGCAGCTTGGACAGCAACTATGGCTACACCTTC
j_gene: TRBJ2-1; d_gene: -; v_gene: TRBV7-2; abundance: -; CDR3aa: CASSFQGGVYNEQFF; CDR3nt: TGTGCCAGCAGCTTCCAGGGGGGGGTCTACAATGAGCAGTTCTTC
j_gene: TRBJ2-3; d_gene: TRBD2; v_gene: TRBV29-1; abundance: -; CDR3aa: CSVEEGLAGGYTDTQYF; CDR3nt: TGCAGCGTTGAAGAAGGACTAGCGGGAGGGTACACAGATACGCAGTATTTT
j_gene: TRBJ2-3; d_gene: -; v_gene: TRBV27; abundance: -; CDR3aa: CASSFAGTTDTQYF; CDR3nt: TGTGCCAGCAGTTTTGCGGGGACCACAGATACGCAGTATTTT
j_gene: TRBJ2-7; d_gene: TRBD2; v_gene: TRBV5-6; abundance: -; CDR3aa: CASSSVTSGSYEQYF; CDR3nt: TGTGCCAGCAGCTCGGTGACTAGCGGCTCCTACGAGCAGTACTTC
j_gene: TRBJ2-7; d_gene: -; v_gene: TRBV27; abundance: -; CDR3aa: CASSLSGPNEQYF; CDR3nt: TGTGCCAGCAGTTTATCCGGGCCTAACGAGCAGTACTTC
j_gene: TRBJ2-7; d_gene: -; v_gene: TRBV20-1; abundance: once; CDR3aa: CSASDSPSGGQYF; CDR3nt: TGCAGTGCTAGTGACAGCCCCTCCGGGGGGCAGTACTTC
j_gene: TRBJ1-3; d_gene: -; v_gene: TRBV5-6; abundance: -; CDR3aa: CASKTNRLSGNTIYF; CDR3nt: TGTGCCAGCAAGACGAATCGACTCTCTGGAAACACCATATATTTT
j_gene: TRBJ2-5; d_gene: TRBD1; v_gene: TRBV2; abundance: -; CDR3aa: CASRLGTGGQETQYF; CDR3nt: TGTGCCAGCAGGCTCGGGACAGGGGGTCAAGAGACCCAGTACTTC
j_gene: TRBJ2-1; d_gene: TRBD1; v_gene: TRBV7-9; abundance: -; CDR3aa: CASSSSTGGASHNEQFF; CDR3nt: TGTGCCAGCAGCTCTTCGACAGGGGGCGCTTCCCACAATGAGCAGTTCTTC
j_gene: TRBJ2-2; d_gene: -; v_gene: TRBV18; abundance: -; CDR3aa: CASSPRESLNTGELFF; CDR3nt: TGTGCCAGCTCACCACGGGAGAGTCTTAACACCGGGGAGCTGTTTTTT
j_gene: TRBJ1-5; d_gene: TRBD1; v_gene: TRBV30; abundance: -; CDR3aa: CAWSPTGVGQPQHF; CDR3nt: TGTGCCTGGAGTCCAACAGGGGTCGGTCAGCCCCAGCATTTT
j_gene: TRBJ2-2; d_gene: -; v_gene: TRBV18; abundance: -; CDR3aa: CASSPGGGTGELFF; CDR3nt: TGTGCCAGCTCACCCGGAGGTGGAACCGGGGAGCTGTTTTTT
j_gene: TRBJ2-3; d_gene: TRBD2; v_gene: TRBV27; abundance: few; CDR3aa: CASSPGVAGGADTQYF; CDR3nt: TGTGCCAGCAGTCCCGGGGTAGCGGGAGGGGCAGATACGCAGTATTTT
j_gene: TRBJ2-3; d_gene: -; v_gene: TRBV7-6; abundance: -; CDR3aa: CASSQLWTDTQYF; CDR3nt: TGTGCCAGCAGCCAACTATGGACAGATACGCAGTATTTT
j_gene: TRBJ2-1; d_gene: TRBD2; v_gene: TRBV28; abundance: -; CDR3aa: CASSKLAGDNEQFF; CDR3nt: TGTGCCAGCAGTAAACTAGCGGGAGACAATGAGCAGTTCTTC
j_gene: TRBJ2-7; d_gene: -; v_gene: TRBV12-3/TRBV12-4; abundance: -; CDR3aa: CASSFGGVEQYF; CDR3nt: TGTGCCAGCAGTTTCGGAGGGGTCGAGCAGTACTTC
j_gene: TRBJ2-1; d_gene: -; v_gene: TRBV28; abundance: -; CDR3aa: CASSFGGREQFF; CDR3nt: TGTGCCAGCAGTTTTGGAGGGCGGGAGCAGTTCTTC
j_gene: TRBJ2-1; d_gene: TRBD2; v_gene: TRBV4-1; abundance: -; CDR3aa: CASSQELAGRVYNEQFF; CDR3nt: TGCGCCAGCAGCCAGGAATTAGCGGGAAGGGTCTACAATGAGCAGTTCTTC
j_gene: TRBJ1-2; d_gene: -; v_gene: TRBV4-1; abundance: -; CDR3aa: CASSQEPGNYYGYTF; CDR3nt: TGCGCCAGCAGCCAAGAACCCGGGAACTACTATGGCTACACCTTC
j_gene: TRBJ2-6; d_gene: TRBD1; v_gene: TRBV5-6; abundance: -; CDR3aa: CASSLGTGWGANVLTF; CDR3nt: TGTGCCAGCAGCTTGGGGACAGGGTGGGGGGCCAACGTCCTGACTTTC
j_gene: TRBJ2-7; d_gene: TRBD2; v_gene: TRBV29-1; abundance: -; CDR3aa: CSALGTSGRSYEQYF; CDR3nt: TGCAGCGCTCTAGGGACTAGCGGGAGGTCCTACGAGCAGTACTTC
j_gene: TRBJ2-7; d_gene: -; v_gene: TRBV7-9; abundance: once; CDR3aa: CASSLGQANSYEQYF; CDR3nt: TGTGCCAGCAGCTTAGGCCAGGCCAACTCCTACGAGCAGTACTTC
j_gene: TRBJ2-6; d_gene: -; v_gene: TRBV4-2; abundance: -; CDR3aa: CASSHPGGLGSGANVLTF; CDR3nt: TGTGCCAGCAGCCATCCCGGGGGCCTTGGGTCTGGGGCCAACGTCCTGACTTTC
j_gene: TRBJ2-7; d_gene: TRBD1; v_gene: TRBV27; abundance: -; CDR3aa: CASSLTGEEQYF; CDR3nt: TGTGCCAGCAGCCTTACAGGGGAAGAACAGTACTTC
j_gene: TRBJ1-4; d_gene: -; v_gene: TRBV15; abundance: -; CDR3aa: CATSREFGGANEKLFF; CDR3nt: TGTGCCACCAGCAGAGAATTTGGGGGGGCTAATGAAAAACTGTTTTTT
j_gene: TRBJ2-2; d_gene: TRBD2; v_gene: TRBV3-1; abundance: -; CDR3aa: CASRGIGLAGGAGELFF; CDR3nt: TGTGCCAGCAGGGGTATCGGACTAGCGGGAGGTGCCGGGGAGCTGTTTTTT
j_gene: TRBJ2-2; d_gene: TRBD2; v_gene: TRBV11-2; abundance: -; CDR3aa: CASGGVTGELFF; CDR3nt: TGTGCCAGCGGGGGGGTTACCGGGGAGCTGTTTTTT
j_gene: TRBJ2-2; d_gene: TRBD2; v_gene: TRBV5-1; abundance: -; CDR3aa: CASSLQGLAGGNTGELFF; CDR3nt: TGCGCCAGCAGCTTGCAGGGACTAGCGGGAGGTAACACCGGGGAGCTGTTTTTT
j_gene: TRBJ2-1; d_gene: TRBD2; v_gene: TRBV3-1; abundance: -; CDR3aa: CASSPRRIAGEGEQFF; CDR3nt: TGTGCCAGCAGCCCCCGGAGGATAGCGGGAGAAGGTGAGCAGTTCTTC
j_gene: TRBJ2-5; d_gene: -; v_gene: TRBV7-9; abundance: -; CDR3aa: CASSSDGFQETQYF; CDR3nt: TGTGCCAGCAGCTCCGACGGGTTTCAAGAGACCCAGTACTTC
j_gene: TRBJ2-7; d_gene: -; v_gene: TRBV6-1; abundance: few; CDR3aa: CASNIYEQYF; CDR3nt: TGTGCCAGCAATATCTACGAGCAGTACTTC
j_gene: TRBJ2-6; d_gene: TRBD1; v_gene: TRBV9; abundance: -; CDR3aa: CASSVPRQGGSGANVLTF; CDR3nt: TGTGCCAGCAGCGTCCCAAGACAGGGGGGGTCTGGGGCCAACGTCCTGACTTTC
j_gene: TRBJ2-6; d_gene: TRBD1; v_gene: TRBV28; abundance: -; CDR3aa: CASRLTGQALSGANVLTF; CDR3nt: TGTGCCAGCAGGCTCACGGGACAGGCGCTCTCTGGGGCCAACGTCCTGACTTTC
j_gene: TRBJ2-2; d_gene: -; v_gene: TRBV20-1; abundance: -; CDR3aa: CSASTVGELFF; CDR3nt: TGCAGTGCTAGTACAGTCGGGGAGCTGTTTTTT
j_gene: TRBJ2-3; d_gene: -; v_gene: TRBV5-4; abundance: -; CDR3aa: CASSGVPDTQYF; CDR3nt: TGTGCCAGCAGCGGCGTCCCAGATACGCAGTATTTT
j_gene: TRBJ1-1; d_gene: -; v_gene: TRBV13; abundance: once; CDR3aa: CASSYPGVGNTEAFF; CDR3nt: TGTGCCAGCAGCTACCCGGGAGTCGGGAACACTGAAGCTTTCTTT
j_gene: TRBJ2-7; d_gene: TRBD1; v_gene: TRBV20-1; abundance: -; CDR3aa: CSARVLMTGASYEQYF; CDR3nt: TGCAGTGCTAGAGTTCTAATGACAGGGGCGTCCTACGAGCAGTACTTC
j_gene: TRBJ2-7; d_gene: -; v_gene: TRBV28; abundance: -; CDR3aa: CALGGRWGYEQYF; CDR3nt: TGTGCCTTGGGGGGTCGGTGGGGTTACGAGCAGTACTTC
j_gene: TRBJ2-7; d_gene: TRBD1; v_gene: TRBV6-1; abundance: -; CDR3aa: CASSEARGLYEQYF; CDR3nt: TGTGCCAGCAGTGAAGCAAGGGGGCTCTACGAGCAGTACTTC
j_gene: TRBJ2-1; d_gene: -; v_gene: TRBV28; abundance: -; CDR3aa: CASRDLRSYNEQFF; CDR3nt: TGTGCCAGCAGGGACCTTCGCTCCTACAATGAGCAGTTCTTC
j_gene: TRBJ2-3; d_gene: TRBD1; v_gene: TRBV19; abundance: -; CDR3aa: CASRDRGYLADTQYF; CDR3nt: TGTGCCAGTAGAGACAGGGGGTATCTGGCAGATACGCAGTATTTT